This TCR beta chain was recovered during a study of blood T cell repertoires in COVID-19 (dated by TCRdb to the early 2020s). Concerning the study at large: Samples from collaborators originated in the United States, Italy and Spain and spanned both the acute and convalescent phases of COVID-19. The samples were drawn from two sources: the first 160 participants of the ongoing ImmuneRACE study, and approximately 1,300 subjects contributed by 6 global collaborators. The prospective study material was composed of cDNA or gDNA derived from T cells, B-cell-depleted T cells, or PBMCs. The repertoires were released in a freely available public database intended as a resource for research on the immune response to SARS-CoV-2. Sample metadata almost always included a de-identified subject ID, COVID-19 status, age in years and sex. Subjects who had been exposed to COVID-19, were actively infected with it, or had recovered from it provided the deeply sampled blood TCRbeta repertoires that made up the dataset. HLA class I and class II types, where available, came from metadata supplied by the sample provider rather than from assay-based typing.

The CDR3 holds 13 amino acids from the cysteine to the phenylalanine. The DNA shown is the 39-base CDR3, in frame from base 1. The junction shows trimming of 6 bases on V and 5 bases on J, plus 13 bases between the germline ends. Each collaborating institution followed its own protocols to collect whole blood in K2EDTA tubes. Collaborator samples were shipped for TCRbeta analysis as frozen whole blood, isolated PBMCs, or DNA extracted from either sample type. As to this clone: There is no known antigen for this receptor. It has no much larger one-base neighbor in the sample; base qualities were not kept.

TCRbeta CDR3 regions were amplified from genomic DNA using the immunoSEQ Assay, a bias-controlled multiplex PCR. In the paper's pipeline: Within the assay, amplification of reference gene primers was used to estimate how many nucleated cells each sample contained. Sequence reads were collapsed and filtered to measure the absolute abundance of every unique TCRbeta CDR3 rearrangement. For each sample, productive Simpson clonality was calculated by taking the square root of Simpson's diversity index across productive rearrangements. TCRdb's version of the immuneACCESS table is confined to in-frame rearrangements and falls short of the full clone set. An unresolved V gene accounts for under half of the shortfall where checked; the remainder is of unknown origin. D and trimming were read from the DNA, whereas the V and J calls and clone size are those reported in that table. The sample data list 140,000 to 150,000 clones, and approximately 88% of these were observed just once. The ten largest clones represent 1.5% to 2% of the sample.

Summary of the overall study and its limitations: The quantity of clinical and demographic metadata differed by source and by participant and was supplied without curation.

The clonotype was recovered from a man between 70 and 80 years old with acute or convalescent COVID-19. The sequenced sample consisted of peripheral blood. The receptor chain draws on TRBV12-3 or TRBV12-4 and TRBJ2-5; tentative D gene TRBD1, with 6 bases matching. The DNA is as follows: TGTGCCAGCAGCTCAGGGGTCGGGGAGACCCAGTACTTC. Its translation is CASSSGVGETQYF.